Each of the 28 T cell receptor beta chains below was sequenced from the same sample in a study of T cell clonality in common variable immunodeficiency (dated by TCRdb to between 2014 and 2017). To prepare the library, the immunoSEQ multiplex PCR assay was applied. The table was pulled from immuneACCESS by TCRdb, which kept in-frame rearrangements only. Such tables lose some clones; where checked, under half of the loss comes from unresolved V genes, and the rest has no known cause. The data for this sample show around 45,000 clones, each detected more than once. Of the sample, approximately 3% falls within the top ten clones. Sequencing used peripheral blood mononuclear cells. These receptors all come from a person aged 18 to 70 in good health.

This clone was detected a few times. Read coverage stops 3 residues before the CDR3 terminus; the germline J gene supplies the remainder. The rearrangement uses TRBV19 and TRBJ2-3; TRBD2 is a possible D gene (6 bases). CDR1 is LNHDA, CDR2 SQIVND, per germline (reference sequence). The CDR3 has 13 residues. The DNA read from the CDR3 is TGTGCCAGTAGTATCGGGGGTGCGGAGACG. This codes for CASSIGGAET. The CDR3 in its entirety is CASSIGGAETQYF.

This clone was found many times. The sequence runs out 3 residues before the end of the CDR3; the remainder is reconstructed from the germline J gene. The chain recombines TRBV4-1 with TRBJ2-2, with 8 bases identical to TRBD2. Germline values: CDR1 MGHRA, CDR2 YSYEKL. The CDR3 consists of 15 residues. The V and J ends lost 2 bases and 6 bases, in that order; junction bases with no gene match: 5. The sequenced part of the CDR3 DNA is TGCGCCAGCAGCCAACCAGCGGGAGTACCCGGGGAG. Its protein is CASSQPAGVPGE. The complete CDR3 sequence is CASSQPAGVPGELFF.

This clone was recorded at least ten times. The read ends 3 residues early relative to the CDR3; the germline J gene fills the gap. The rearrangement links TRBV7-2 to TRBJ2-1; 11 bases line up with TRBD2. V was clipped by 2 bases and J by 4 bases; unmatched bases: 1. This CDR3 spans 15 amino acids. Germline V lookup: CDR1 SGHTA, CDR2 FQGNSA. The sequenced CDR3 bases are TGTGCCAGCAGCTTACTAGCGGGGGGATACAATGAG. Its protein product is CASSLLAGGYNE. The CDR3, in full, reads CASSLLAGGYNEQFF.

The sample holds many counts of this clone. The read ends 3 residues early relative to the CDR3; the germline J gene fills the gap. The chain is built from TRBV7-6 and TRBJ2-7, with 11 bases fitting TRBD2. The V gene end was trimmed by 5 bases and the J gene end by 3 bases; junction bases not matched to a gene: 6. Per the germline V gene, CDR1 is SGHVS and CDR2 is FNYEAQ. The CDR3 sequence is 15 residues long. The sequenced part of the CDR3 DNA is TGTGCCAGCAGCGAAGGGACTAGCGGAGACTACGAG. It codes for CASSEGTSGDYE. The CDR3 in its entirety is CASSEGTSGDYEQYF.

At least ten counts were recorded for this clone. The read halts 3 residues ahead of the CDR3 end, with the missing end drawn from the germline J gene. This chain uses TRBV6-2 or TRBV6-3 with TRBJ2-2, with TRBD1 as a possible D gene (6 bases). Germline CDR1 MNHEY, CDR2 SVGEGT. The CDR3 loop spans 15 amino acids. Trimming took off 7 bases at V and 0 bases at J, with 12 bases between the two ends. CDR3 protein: CASTLDRPNTGELFF. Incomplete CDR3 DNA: TGTGCCAGCACCCTAGACAGGCCGAACACCGGGGAG.

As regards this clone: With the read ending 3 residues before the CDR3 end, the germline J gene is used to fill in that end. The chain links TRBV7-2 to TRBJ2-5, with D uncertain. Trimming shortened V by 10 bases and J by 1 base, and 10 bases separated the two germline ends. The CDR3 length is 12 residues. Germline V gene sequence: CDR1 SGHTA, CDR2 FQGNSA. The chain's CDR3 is CATGQPQETQYF. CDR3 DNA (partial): TGTGCCACAGGCCAGCCCCAAGAGACC. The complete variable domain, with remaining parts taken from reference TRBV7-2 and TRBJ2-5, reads GAGVSQSPSNKVTEKGKDVELRCDPISGHTALYWYRQSLGQGLEFLIYFQGNSAPDKSGLPSDRFSAERTGGSVSTLTIQRTQQEDSAVYLCATGQPQETQYFGPGTRLLVL.

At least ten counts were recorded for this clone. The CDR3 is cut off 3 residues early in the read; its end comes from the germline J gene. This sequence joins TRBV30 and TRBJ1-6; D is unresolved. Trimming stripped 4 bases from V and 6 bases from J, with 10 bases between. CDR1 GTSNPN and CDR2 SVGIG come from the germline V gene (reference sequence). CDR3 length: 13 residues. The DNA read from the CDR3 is TGTGCCTGGATGGTTGCGCTTAATTCACCC. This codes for CAWMVALNSP. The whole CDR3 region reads CAWMVALNSPLHF. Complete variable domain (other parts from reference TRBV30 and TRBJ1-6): SQTIHQWPATLVQPVGSPLSLECTVEGTSNPNLYWYRQAAGRGLQLLFYSVGIGQISSEVPQNLSASRPQDRQFILSSKKLLLSDSGFYLCAWMVALNSPLHFGNGTRLTVT.

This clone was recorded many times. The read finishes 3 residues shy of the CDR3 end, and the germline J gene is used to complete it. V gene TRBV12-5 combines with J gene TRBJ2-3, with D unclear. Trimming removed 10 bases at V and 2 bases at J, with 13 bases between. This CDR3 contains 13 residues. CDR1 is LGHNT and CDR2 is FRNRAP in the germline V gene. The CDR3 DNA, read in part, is TGTGCTAATGGGAAGAAACTCACAGATACG. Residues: CANGKKLTDT. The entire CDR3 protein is CANGKKLTDTQYF.

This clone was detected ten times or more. Partial CDR3 DNA: TGCGCCAGCAGTCCCGGGACAGCAGTTAATTCACCC. Its translation: CASSPGTAVNSP. The complete CDR3 reads CASSPGTAVNSPLHF. This sequence joins TRBV4-1 and TRBJ1-6; 7 bases line up with TRBD1. The read ends 3 residues shy of where the CDR3 ends; the end is completed using the germline J gene. The CDR3 runs 15 residues. The germline V gene encodes CDR1 MGHRA and CDR2 YSYEKL. V was pared by 6 bases and J by 6 bases, with 8 bases of the junction left unmatched.

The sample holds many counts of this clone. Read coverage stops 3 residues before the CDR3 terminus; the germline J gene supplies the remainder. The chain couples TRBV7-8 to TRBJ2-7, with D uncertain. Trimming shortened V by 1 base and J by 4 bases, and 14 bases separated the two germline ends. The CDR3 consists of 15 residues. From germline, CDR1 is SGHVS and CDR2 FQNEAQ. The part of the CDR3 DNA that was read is TGTGCCAGCAGCTTAGAGAGCTCGTTACGGTACGAG. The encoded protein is CASSLESSLRYE. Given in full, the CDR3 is CASSLESSLRYEQYF.

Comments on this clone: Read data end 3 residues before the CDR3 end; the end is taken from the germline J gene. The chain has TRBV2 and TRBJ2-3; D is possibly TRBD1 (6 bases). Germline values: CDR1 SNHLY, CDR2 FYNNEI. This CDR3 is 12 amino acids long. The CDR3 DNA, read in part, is TGTGCCAGCAGTCTAGGACAGACGGCG. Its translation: CASSLGQTA. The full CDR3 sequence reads CASSLGQTAQYF.

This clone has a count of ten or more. The DNA read from the CDR3 is TGCAGTGCTAGGTCAGCGGGGAACACAGATACG. Protein sequence: CSARSAGNTDT. The whole CDR3 sequence reads CSARSAGNTDTQYF. The chain has TRBV20-1 and TRBJ2-3, with 7 bases that match TRBD2. The read ends 3 residues early relative to the CDR3; the germline J gene fills the gap. J lost 2 bases, V lost 3 bases, and 5 bases had no gene match. CDR1 DFQATT and CDR2 SNEGSKA come from the germline V gene (reference sequence). The CDR3 length is 14 residues.

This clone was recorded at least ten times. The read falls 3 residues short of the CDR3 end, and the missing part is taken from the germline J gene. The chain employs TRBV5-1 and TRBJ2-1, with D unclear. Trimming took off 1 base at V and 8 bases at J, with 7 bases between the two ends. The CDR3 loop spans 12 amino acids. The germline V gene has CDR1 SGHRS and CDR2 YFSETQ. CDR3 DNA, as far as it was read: TGCGCCAGCAGCTTGATCCGGGATGAG. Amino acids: CASSLIRDE. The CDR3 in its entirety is CASSLIRDEQFF.

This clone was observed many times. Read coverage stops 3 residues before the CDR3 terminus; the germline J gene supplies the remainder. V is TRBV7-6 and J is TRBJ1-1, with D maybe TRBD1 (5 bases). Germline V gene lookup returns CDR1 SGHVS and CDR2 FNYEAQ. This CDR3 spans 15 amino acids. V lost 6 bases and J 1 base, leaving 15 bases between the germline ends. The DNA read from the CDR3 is TGTGCCAGCAGAGTTTCGGAGGGGCAGAACACTGAA. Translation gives CASRVSEGQNTE. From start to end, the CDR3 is CASRVSEGQNTEAFF. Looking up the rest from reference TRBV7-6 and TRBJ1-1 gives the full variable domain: GAGVSQSPRYKVTKRGQDVALRCDPISGHVSLYWYRQALGQGPEFLTYFNYEAQQDKSGLPNDRFSAERPEGSISTLTIQRTEQRDSAMYRCASRVSEGQNTEAFFGQGTRLTVV.

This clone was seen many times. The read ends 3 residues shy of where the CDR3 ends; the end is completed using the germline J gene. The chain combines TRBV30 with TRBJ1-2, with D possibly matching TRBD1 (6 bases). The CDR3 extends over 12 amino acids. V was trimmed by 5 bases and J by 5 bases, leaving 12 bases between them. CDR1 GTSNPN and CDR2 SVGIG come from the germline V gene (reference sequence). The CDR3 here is CAWGGGGYGYTF. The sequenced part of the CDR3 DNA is TGTGCCTGGGGAGGGGGGGGTTATGGC. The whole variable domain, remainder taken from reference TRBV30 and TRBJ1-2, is SQTIHQWPATLVQPVGSPLSLECTVEGTSNPNLYWYRQAAGRGLQLLFYSVGIGQISSEVPQNLSASRPQDRQFILSSKKLLLSDSGFYLCAWGGGGYGYTFGSGTRLTVV.

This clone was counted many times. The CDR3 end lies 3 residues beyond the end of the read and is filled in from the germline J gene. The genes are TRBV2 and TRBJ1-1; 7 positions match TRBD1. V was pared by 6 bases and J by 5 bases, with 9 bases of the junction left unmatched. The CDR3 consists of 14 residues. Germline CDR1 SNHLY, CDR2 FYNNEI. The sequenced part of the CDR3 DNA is TGTGCCAGCAGGGGGGGACAGCTGGAAACTGAA. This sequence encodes CASRGGQLETE. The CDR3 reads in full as CASRGGQLETEAFF.

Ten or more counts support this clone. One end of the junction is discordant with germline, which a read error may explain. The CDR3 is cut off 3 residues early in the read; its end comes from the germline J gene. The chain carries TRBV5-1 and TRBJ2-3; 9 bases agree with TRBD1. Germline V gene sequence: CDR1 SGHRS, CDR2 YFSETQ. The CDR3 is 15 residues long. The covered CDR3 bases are TGCGCCAGCAGATTGGGACAGGGTTTAATAGATACG. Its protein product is CASRLGQGLIDT. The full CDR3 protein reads CASRLGQGLIDTQYF.

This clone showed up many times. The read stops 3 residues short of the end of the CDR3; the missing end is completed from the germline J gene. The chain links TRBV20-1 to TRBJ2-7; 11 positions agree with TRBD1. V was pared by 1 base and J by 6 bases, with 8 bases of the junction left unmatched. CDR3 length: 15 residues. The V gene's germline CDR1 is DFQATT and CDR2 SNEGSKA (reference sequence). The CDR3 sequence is CSARGRDRGVGEQYF. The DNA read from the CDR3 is TGCAGTGCTAGAGGAAGGGACAGGGGGGTGGGCGAG.

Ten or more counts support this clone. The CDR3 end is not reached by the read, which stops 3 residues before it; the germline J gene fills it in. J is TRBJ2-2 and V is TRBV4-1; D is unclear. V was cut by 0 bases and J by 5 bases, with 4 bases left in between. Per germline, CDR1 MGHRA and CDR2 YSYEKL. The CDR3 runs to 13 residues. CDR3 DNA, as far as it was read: TGCGCCAGCAGCCAAGAAAGGACCGGGGAG. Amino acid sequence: CASSQERTGE. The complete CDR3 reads CASSQERTGELFF.

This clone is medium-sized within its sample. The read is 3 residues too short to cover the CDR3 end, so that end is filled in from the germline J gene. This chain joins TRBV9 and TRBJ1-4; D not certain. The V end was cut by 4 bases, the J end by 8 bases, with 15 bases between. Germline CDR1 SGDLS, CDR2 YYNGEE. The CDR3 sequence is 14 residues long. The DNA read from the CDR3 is TGTGCCAGCAGCCTTGGCCCTCCCCCCGAAAAA. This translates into CASSLGPPPEK. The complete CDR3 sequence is CASSLGPPPEKLFF.

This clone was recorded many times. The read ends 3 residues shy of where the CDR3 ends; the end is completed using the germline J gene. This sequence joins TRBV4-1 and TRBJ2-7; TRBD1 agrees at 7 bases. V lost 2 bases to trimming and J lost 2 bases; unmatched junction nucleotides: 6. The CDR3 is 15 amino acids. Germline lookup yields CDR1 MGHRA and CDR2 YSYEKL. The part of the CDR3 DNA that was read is TGCGCCAGCAGCCAACTCGACAGGGACCCCTACGAG. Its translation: CASSQLDRDPYE. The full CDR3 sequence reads CASSQLDRDPYEQYF.

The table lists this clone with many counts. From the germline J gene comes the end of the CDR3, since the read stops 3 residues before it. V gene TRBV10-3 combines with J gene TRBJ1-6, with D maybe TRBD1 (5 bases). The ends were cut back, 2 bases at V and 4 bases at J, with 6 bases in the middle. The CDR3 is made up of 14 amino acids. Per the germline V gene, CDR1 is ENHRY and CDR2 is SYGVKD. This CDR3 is CAISEDSYNSPLHF. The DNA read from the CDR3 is TGTGCCATCAGTGAGGACAGTTATAATTCACCC.

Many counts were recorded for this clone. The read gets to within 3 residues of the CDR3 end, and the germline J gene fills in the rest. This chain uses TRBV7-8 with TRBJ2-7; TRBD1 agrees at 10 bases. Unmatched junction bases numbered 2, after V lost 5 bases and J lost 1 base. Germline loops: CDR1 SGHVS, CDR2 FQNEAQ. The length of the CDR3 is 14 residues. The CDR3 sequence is CASSAGQGSYEQYF. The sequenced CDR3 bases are TGTGCCAGCAGCGCGGGACAGGGGTCCTACGAG.

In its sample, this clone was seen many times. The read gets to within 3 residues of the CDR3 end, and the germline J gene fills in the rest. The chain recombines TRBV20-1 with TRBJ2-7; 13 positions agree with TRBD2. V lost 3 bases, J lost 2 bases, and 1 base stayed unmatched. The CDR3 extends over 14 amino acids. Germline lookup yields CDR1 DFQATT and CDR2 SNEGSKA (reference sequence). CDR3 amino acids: CSASTSGRAYEQYF. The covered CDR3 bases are TGCAGTGCTAGTACTAGCGGGAGGGCCTACGAG.

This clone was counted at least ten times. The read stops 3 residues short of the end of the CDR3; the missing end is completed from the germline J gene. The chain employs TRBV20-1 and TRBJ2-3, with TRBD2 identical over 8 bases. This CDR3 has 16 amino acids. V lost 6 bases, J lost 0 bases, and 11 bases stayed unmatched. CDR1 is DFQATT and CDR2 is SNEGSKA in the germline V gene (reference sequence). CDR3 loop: CSAYALTSASTDTQYF. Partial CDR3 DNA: TGCAGTGCCTATGCCCTGACTAGCGCTAGCACAGATACG.

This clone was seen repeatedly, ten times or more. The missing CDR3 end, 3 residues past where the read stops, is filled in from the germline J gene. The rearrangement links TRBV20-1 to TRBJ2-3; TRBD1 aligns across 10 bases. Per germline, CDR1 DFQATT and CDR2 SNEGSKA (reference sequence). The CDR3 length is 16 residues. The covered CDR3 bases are TGCAGTGCTAGAGATCGGGACAGGGGTCTGTATCAGCCG. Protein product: CSARDRDRGLYQP. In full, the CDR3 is CSARDRDRGLYQPQYF.

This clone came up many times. Partial CDR3 DNA: TGTGCCAGCAGGGAAACCGCCGGGACAGTTTACTACGAG. It yields the protein CASRETAGTVYYE. The complete CDR3 protein is CASRETAGTVYYEQYF. The V gene is TRBV6-1, the J gene TRBJ2-7; TRBD1 aligns across 7 bases. The CDR3 end lies 3 residues beyond the end of the read and is filled in from the germline J gene. Germline V gene lookup returns CDR1 MNHNS and CDR2 SASEGT. The CDR3 runs 16 residues. The trim removed 6 bases at V and 3 bases at J, leaving 14 bases unmatched.

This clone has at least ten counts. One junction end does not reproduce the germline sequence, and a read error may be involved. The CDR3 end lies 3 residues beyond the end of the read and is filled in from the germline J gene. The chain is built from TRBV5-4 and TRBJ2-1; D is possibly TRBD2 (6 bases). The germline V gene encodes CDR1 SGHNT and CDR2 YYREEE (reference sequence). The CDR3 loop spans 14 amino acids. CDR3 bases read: TGTGCCAGCAGCTTGGATAGCGGCTACGATGAG. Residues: CASSLDSGYDE. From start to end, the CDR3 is CASSLDSGYDEQFF. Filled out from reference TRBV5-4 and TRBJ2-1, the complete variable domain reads ETGVTQSPTHLIKTRGQQVTLRCSSQSGHNTVSWYQQALGQGPQFIFQYYREEENGRGNFPPRFSGLQFPNYSSELNVNALELDDSALYLCASSLDSGYDEQFFGPGTRLTVL.